These 6 T cell receptor beta chains originate from one sample sequenced in a study of control samples from healthy donors and cancer patients. The data were produced by immunoSEQ multiplex PCR, yet TCRdb's version contains in-frame clones alone and is incomplete. The table records fewer than 95,000 clones, about 84% of them present only once. Sequencing was performed on blood. The receptors here all came from a woman in her thirties or forties in good health.

CDR3 nucleotide sequence: TGCAGTGCTGCAGCCCCAGATACGCAGTATTTT. This codes for CSAAAPDTQYF. The genes are TRBV20-1 and TRBJ2-3; D unresolved. V lost 5 bases to trimming and J lost 4 bases, with 7 bases between them. The CDR3 totals 11 residues. CDR1 and CDR2 from the germline V gene are DFQATT and SNEGSKA (reference sequence).

The chain uses TRBV12-5 and TRBJ2-2, with a possible D match to TRBD2 (7 bases). Germline V CDR1 and CDR2: LGHNT, FRNRAP. The V gene lost 0 bases and the J gene lost 7 bases, with 15 bases spanning the gap. This CDR3 has 16 amino acids. The CDR3 loop is CASGLVGGAPIGELFF. The DNA of the CDR3 is TGTGCTAGTGGTTTGGTTGGGGGGGCCCCTATCGGGGAGCTGTTTTTT.

DNA for the CDR3: TGTGCCAGCAGCCGAGCTAGCGGGGCCTACGAGCAGTACTTC. Translated, it gives CASSRASGAYEQYF. The genes are TRBV3-1 (or the pseudogene TRBV3-2) and TRBJ2-7; 9 bases line up with TRBD2. CDR1 LGHDT and CDR2 YNNKEL come from the germline V gene (reference sequence). With V trimmed by 4 bases and J by 2 bases, 3 bases remained unmatched. This CDR3 is 14 amino acids long.

The chain employs TRBV7-9 and TRBJ2-4; possible D gene TRBD2, 6 bases. The germline gives CDR1 SEHNR, CDR2 FQNEAQ (reference sequence). V lost 7 bases and J 1 base, leaving 14 bases between the germline ends. CDR3 length: 15 residues. The CDR3 sequence: CASNVGGAAKNIQYF. CDR3 sequence (DNA): TGTGCCAGCAACGTGGGCGGGGCGGCCAAAAACATTCAGTACTTC. Using reference TRBV7-9 and TRBJ2-4 for the parts outside the CDR3, the full variable domain is DTGVSQNPRHKITKRGQNVTFRCDPISEHNRLYWYRQTLGQGPEFLTYFQNEAQLEKSRLLSDRFSAERPKGSFSTLEIQRTEQGDSAMYLCASNVGGAAKNIQYFGAGTRLSVL.

This clone appeared many times. This sequence joins TRBV27 and TRBJ1-4; 10 bases align to TRBD1. V was pared by 5 bases and J by 7 bases, with 10 bases of the junction left unmatched. This CDR3 comprises 16 residues. CDR1 is MNHEY and CDR2 is SMNVEV in the germline V gene (reference sequence). DNA for the CDR3: TGTGCCAGCAGTCCCTCGGGACAGGGGTCGGGTGAAAAACTGTTTTTT. Protein product: CASSPSGQGSGEKLFF.

The rearrangement links TRBV25-1 to TRBJ2-2, with D perhaps given as TRBD1 or TRBD2 (6 bases each). The V and J ends lost 6 bases and 7 bases respectively, with 18 bases between them. The CDR3 extends over 15 amino acids. Per germline, CDR1 MGHDK and CDR2 SYGVNS. The CDR3 here is CASRSPGAGGGELFF. DNA for the CDR3: TGTGCCAGCAGATCCCCGGGGGCCGGGGGCGGGGAGCTGTTTTTT. The full variable domain, its missing parts supplied by reference TRBV25-1 and TRBJ2-2, is EADIYQTPRYLVIGTGKKITLECSQTMGHDKMYWYQQDPGMELHLIHYSYGVNSTEKGDLSSESTVSRIRTEHFPLTLESARPSHTSQYLCASRSPGAGGGELFFGEGSRLTVL.